The rows below give T cell receptor beta chains drawn from one sample of a study of T-cell reconstitution after alpha-beta-depleted transplantation in children. TCRdb reprocessed the PCR reads via MiXCR and lists one record per CDR3 protein. In the table there are approximately 300,000 distinct CDR3 sequences, about 7.3% of which are singletons. Sample: peripheral blood, taken 360 days after TCRalphabeta/CD19-depleted stem cell transplant. These receptor sequences come from a female patient between 2 and 10 years old who had a stem cell transplant for Fanconi anemia, so the T cells may come from the graft donor. The CDR3 runs from the conserved cysteine through the conserved F or W.

v_call	j_call	cdr3_aa
TRBV2	TRBJ2-1	CASRPGSPRGGSYNEQFF
TRBV4-2	TRBJ2-5	CASSQDIVETQYF
TRBV7-8	TRBJ2-3	CASSFAGGGTDTQYF
TRBV29-1	TRBJ2-1	CSVVGQGSYNEQFF
TRBV28	TRBJ2-3	CASSYRTTGDTQYF
TRBV20-1	TRBJ2-3	CSQPGLVGDTQYF
TRBV6-1	TRBJ2-2	CASRIRDRGNTGELFF
TRBV29-1	TRBJ1-2	CSVEQVGLYGYTF
TRBV6-2/TRBV6-3	TRBJ2-3	CASSSPGLASIRTDTQYF
TRBV5-1	TRBJ1-1	CASSTLSNTEAFF
TRBV5-1	TRBJ2-5	CASRDGVETQYF
TRBV20-1	TRBJ2-5	CSARETLQETQYF
TRBV12-3/TRBV12-4	TRBJ1-5	CASSLGIHQPQHF
TRBV6-2/TRBV6-3	TRBJ2-7	CASSYSAGIHEQYF
TRBV10-3	TRBJ1-1	CAIRSDRNTEAFF
TRBV20-1	TRBJ2-7	CSAAVLAGSYEQYF
TRBV5-1	TRBJ2-5	CASSLALAGGTKETQYF